This T cell receptor beta chain appears in the sequencing data of a study of blood T cell repertoires in COVID-19. In the study overall: Whether acute or convalescent, the COVID-19 samples came from the United States, Italy and Spain. PBMCs, B-cell-depleted T cells, or T cells were the source of the cDNA or gDNA that made up the material.

Original handling: By means of reference gene primer amplification, nucleated cell counts were estimated. Using immunoSEQ multiplex PCR, the repertoire was profiled, and TCRdb retains in-frame clones only, with some absent. The V and J calls and clone size were taken over from that table, and D and trimming were inferred from the DNA. The sample lists roughly 78,000 clones; roughly 80% were seen once. The CDR3 totals 12 residues. From germline, CDR1 is MDHEN and CDR2 SYDVKM. Trimming cost V 6 bases and J 6 bases, with 10 bases left between them. The chain links TRBV28 to TRBJ2-3, with D possibly matching TRBD1 (7 bases). This sequence was found in an elderly woman with acute or convalescent COVID-19. Sequenced input: peripheral blood. This CDR3 reads CASREGADTQYF. DNA for the CDR3: TGTGCCAGCAGGGAGGGGGCGGATACGCAGTATTTT.